The TCR beta chain under discussion was sequenced for a study of blood T cells in healthy people across ages. It was with a sample-barcoded 5' primer and a J-beta primer mix that a second PCR of about 7 to 12 cycles was run. TCRdb used MiXCR to reprocess the 5' RACE reads, holding one entry per CDR3 protein. The repertoire holds 1.2 million to 1.5 million distinct CDR3 sequences, roughly 40% seen once, with roughly 7.7% in the top ten. This clonotype was recorded a few times. The sample taken for sequencing was blood. This clonotype originated in a woman between 18 and 29 years old in good health.

The CDR3 reads CASSPDTSRGYTF. In nucleotides, the CDR3 is TGCGCCAGCAGTCCAGACACGTCAAGGGGCTACACCTTC. V is TRBV4-1 and J is TRBJ1-2; D is unclear. The CDR3 extends over 13 amino acids. CDR1 and CDR2 (germline): MGHRA, YSYEKL. Trimming left V 6 bases short and J 8 bases short, with 16 bases between.